This T cell receptor beta chain emerged from a study of shared clonotypes between healthy human individuals. Study processing details: Because ImmunoSEQ provided only junction sequences with no quality scores, the filtering differed. Clones were sequenced by immunoSEQ multiplex PCR, and TCRdb holds only the in-frame ones, with some missing. V, J and clone size were drawn from that table, and D and trimming were deduced from the DNA. Found here are 1,500,000 or so clones, roughly 96% of them singletons; the top ten hold 1% to 1.5%. Healthy and HIV-negative, the adult donors had no recent acute infections or vaccinations. It was into CD45RA+ naive and CD45RA-negative memory subsets that the CD4+ cells were split. The CDR3 sequence is 13 residues long. CDR1 SQVTM and CDR2 ANQGSEA come from the germline V gene. V shed 8 bases and J shed 2 bases, with 13 bases lying between them.

Sample: naive CD4+ T cells sorted from blood. Subset defined: CD45RA+ positively selected. This chain uses TRBV29-1 with TRBJ1-3; D ambiguous. This clonotype was obtained from a man aged 30-40 years in good health. CDR3 residues: CSCMGSPGNTIYF. The CDR3 coding sequence is TGCAGCTGTATGGGCTCACCTGGAAACACCATATATTTT. The variable domain in full, completed from reference TRBV29-1 and TRBJ1-3, reads SAVISQKPSRDICQRGTSLTIQCQVDSQVTMMFWYRQQPGQSLTLIATANQGSEATYESGFVIDKFPISRPNLTFSTLTVSNMSPEDSSIYLCSCMGSPGNTIYFGEGSWLTVV.